What follows are 15 T cell receptor beta chains derived from one specimen sequenced in a study of blood T cells in healthy people across ages. Together with a sample-barcoded 5' primer, a J-beta primer mix was included in a second PCR lasting roughly 6 to 12 cycles. In TCRdb, the 5' RACE reads were re-called with MiXCR into one record per CDR3 protein. This sample has more than 1,000,000 distinct CDR3 sequences, with roughly 24% found just once. These data also featured in a second study, about T cells of mothers and their children.

Sequenced: blood. These receptor sequences come from a girl aged 2-15 years in good health.

This clonotype was seen a few times. V gene TRBV12-3 or TRBV12-4 combines with J gene TRBJ1-2; D ambiguous. The CDR3 is made up of 18 amino acids. With 5 bases removed from V and 1 base from J, the gap between germline ends came to 23 bases. The CDR3 loop reads CASSPTTPYITFNYGYTF. The CDR3, as DNA: TGTGCCAGCAGTCCCACGACCCCCTACATTACTTTTAACTATGGCTACACCTTC.

The sample holds many counts of this clonotype. The rearrangement uses TRBV20-1 and TRBJ2-5, with 16 bases lining up with TRBD2. Germline V gene sequence: CDR1 DFQATT, CDR2 SNEGSKA (reference sequence). Trimming at V came to 6 bases and at J to 2 bases, leaving 9 bases not matched to a gene. This CDR3 has 17 amino acids. The CDR3 sequence is CSARGTSGRGPQETQYF. DNA for the CDR3: TGCAGTGCCCGTGGGACTAGCGGGAGGGGCCCTCAAGAGACCCAGTACTTC.

The chain recombines TRBV29-1 with TRBJ2-5; TRBD2 matches 7 bases. Losses at the gene ends were 4 bases for V and 5 bases for J; bases not matched to a gene: 1. Germline V gives CDR1 SQVTM, CDR2 ANQGSEA. The CDR3 spans 11 residues. The CDR3 spells CSVASGETQYF. Here the CDR3 DNA reads TGCAGCGTTGCTAGCGGTGAGACCCAGTACTTC.

V gene TRBV29-1 combines with J gene TRBJ2-7; D may be TRBD2 (6 bases). The germline gives CDR1 SQVTM, CDR2 ANQGSEA. The CDR3 has 13 amino acids. V was pared by 5 bases and J by 3 bases, with 14 bases between. The CDR3 is CSVSGSGYYEQYF. CDR3 DNA: TGCAGCGTTTCAGGTAGCGGATACTACGAGCAGTACTTC.

J is TRBJ1-2 and V is TRBV20-1, with D hard to call. Germline-derived CDR1 and CDR2 are DFQATT and SNEGSKA (reference sequence). This CDR3 has 13 amino acids. The V and J ends lost 3 bases and 3 bases respectively, with 11 bases between them. CDR3 residues: CSARGSGYYGYTF. CDR3 sequence (DNA): TGCAGTGCTAGGGGTTCGGGGTACTATGGCTACACCTTC.

The chain is built from TRBV28 and TRBJ2-5; TRBD2 matches 9 bases. TRBJ2-7 matches the DNA end more closely, so the J call is doubtful. Germline V gives CDR1 MDHEN, CDR2 SYDVKM. The CDR3 is 15 residues long. CDR3 loop: CASSLPTSGQGEQYF. CDR3 nucleotides: TGTGCCAGCAGTTTACCCACTAGCGGGCAGGGCGAGCAGTACTTC.

The V and J genes are TRBV11-2 and TRBJ2-5; D gene uncertain. The CDR3 has 15 amino acids. Trimming removed 0 bases from V and 1 base from J, with 9 bases in between. The germline V gene has CDR1 SGHAT and CDR2 FQNNGV. CDR3 amino acids: CASSLDYASQETQYF. As DNA, the CDR3 is TGTGCCAGCAGCTTAGATTACGCTAGCCAAGAGACCCAGTACTTC.

The rearrangement joins TRBV15 to TRBJ2-1; D is unresolved. V gave up 0 bases and J gave up 7 bases, with 1 base separating them. CDR3 length: 11 residues. Germline loops: CDR1 LNHNV, CDR2 YYDKDF (reference sequence). The CDR3 protein is CATSRDNEQFF. The CDR3 bases are TGTGCCACCAGCAGAGATAATGAGCAGTTCTTC.

This clonotype has a count of ten or more. The chain combines TRBV11-3 with TRBJ2-7; D unclear. The CDR3 has 13 residues. Trimming pared 5 bases from V and 5 bases from J, leaving 13 bases between. CDR1 is SGHNT, CDR2 YENEEA, per germline. CDR3 in DNA: TGTGCCAGCAGCCAATCGGTGATAGACGAGCAGTACTTC. Its translation is CASSQSVIDEQYF.

CDR3 DNA sequence: TGTGCCAGCAGCTGGCGGGGGGGGAACACCGGGGAGCTGTTTTTT. Encoded protein: CASSWRGGNTGELFF. The chain has TRBV11-2 and TRBJ2-2; 9 bases map to TRBD2. In germline, CDR1 is SGHAT, CDR2 FQNNGV. V gave up 4 bases and J gave up 1 base; unmatched junction bases: 1. The CDR3 has 15 residues.

A remark on this clonotype: This may stem from a read error, because a much larger clone lies one nucleotide away. The gene calls are TRBV11-2 and TRBJ2-5; D unclear. Germline CDR1 reads SGHAT; CDR2 reads FQNNGV. The V end was cut by 5 bases, the J end by 1 base, with 11 bases between. The CDR3 length is 14 residues. The CDR3, as DNA: TGTGCCAGCAGCCCCGGTCCATTCCAAGAGACCCAGTACTTC. As protein: CASSPGPFQETQYF. Drawing the rest from reference TRBV11-2 and TRBJ2-5, the complete variable domain is EAGVAQSPRYKIIEKRQSVAFWCNPISGHATLYWYQQILGQGPKLLIQFQNNGVVDDSQLPKDRFSAERLKGVDSTLKIQPAKLEDSAVYLCASSPGPFQETQYFGPGTRLLVL.

The V gene is TRBV29-1, the J gene TRBJ1-1; maybe TRBD1 (5 bases). V gave up 7 bases and J gave up 6 bases, with 12 bases separating them. The CDR3 covers 11 residues. The germline V gene encodes CDR1 SQVTM and CDR2 ANQGSEA. The chain's CDR3 is CSARGPAEAFF. CDR3 bases: TGCAGCGCTAGGGGCCCCGCTGAAGCTTTCTTT.

This clonotype was detected only a few times. The gene calls are TRBV7-9 and TRBJ2-5; D not certain. Gene TRBJ2-7 matches the end of the DNA better, so the J call may be wrong. Germline V gene data show CDR1 as SEHNR and CDR2 as FQNEAQ (reference sequence). This CDR3 is 12 amino acids long. The CDR3 region is CASSGPTYEQYF. The CDR3 DNA sequence: TGTGCCAGCTCCGGGCCGACCTACGAGCAGTACTTC.

This clonotype was counted only a few times. At one of its ends the junction is not consistent with the germline gene, which may arise from a read error. V is TRBV29-1 and J is TRBJ2-5, with TRBD1 identical over 12 bases. The J call may be incorrect, as the DNA end agrees better with TRBJ2-1. The CDR3 contains 15 residues. The germline V gene has CDR1 SQVTM and CDR2 ANQGSEA. This CDR3 is CSDTSGTGGYSEQFF. CDR3 DNA sequence: TGCAGCGATACATCCGGGACAGGGGGCTACAGTGAGCAGTTCTTC.

The V gene is TRBV20-1, the J gene TRBJ1-2; D remains ambiguous. The CDR3 is made up of 12 amino acids. V shed 0 bases and J shed 4 bases, with 6 bases lying between them. CDR1 and CDR2 (germline): DFQATT, SNEGSKA (reference sequence). The CDR3 loop is CSARDKSYGYTF. The CDR3 nucleotides are TGCAGTGCTAGAGATAAAAGCTATGGCTACACCTTC.